Following are 22 T cell receptor beta chains from one sample sequenced in a study of T-cell reconstitution after alpha-beta-depleted transplantation in children. Unique molecular identifiers tagged the TCRbeta library. Using its own MiXCR run on the PCR reads, TCRdb lists one record per CDR3 protein. The sample lists around 700,000 distinct CDR3 sequences, around 14% occurring once. The material was PBMCs, obtained before TCRalphabeta/CD19-depleted stem cell transplant. These receptors were obtained from a girl aged 2 to 10 with congenital amegakaryocytic thrombocytopenia, due to receive a stem cell transplant.

This clonotype was counted many times. The J gene is TRBJ2-1, the V gene TRBV5-1; no clear D gene. CDR1 SGHRS and CDR2 YFSETQ come from the germline V gene. V lost 0 bases to trimming and J lost 2 bases, with 12 bases between them. The CDR3 consists of 16 residues. CDR3 sequence: CASSLEPIFAYNEQFF. The CDR3 DNA is TGCGCCAGCAGCTTGGAGCCCATCTTTGCCTACAATGAGCAGTTCTTC.

The sample holds many counts of this clonotype. This chain connects TRBV6-2 or TRBV6-3 to TRBJ1-1; D is possibly TRBD1 (5 bases). Germline values: CDR1 MNHEY, CDR2 SVGEGT. The length of the CDR3 is 12 residues. V was pared by 5 bases and J by 5 bases, with 9 bases between. The CDR3 bases are TGTGCCAGCAGTACCGGGACGACTGAAGCTTTCTTT. It codes for CASSTGTTEAFF.

V and J are TRBV5-1 and TRBJ2-5, with D possibly matching TRBD1 (5 bases). V was pared by 1 base and J by 0 bases, with 10 bases between. The CDR3 is 15 residues long. The germline CDR1 and CDR2 sequences are SGHRS and YFSETQ. The CDR3 DNA reads as TGCGCCAGCAGCTTGCTCCAGGGTAACCAAGAGACCCAGTACTTC. Protein: CASSLLQGNQETQYF.

This chain uses TRBV28 with TRBJ2-2, with D perhaps matching TRBD2 (6 bases). The length of the CDR3 is 19 residues. With 1 base removed from V and 10 bases from J, the gap between germline ends came to 28 bases. Germline CDR1 reads MDHEN; CDR2 reads SYDVKM. The CDR3 nucleotides are TGTGCCAGCAGTTTATCAAAGGGAGGATTATACCGGGCTACGGCGGAGCTGTTTTTT. The encoded protein is CASSLSKGGLYRATAELFF.

This clonotype was detected a few times. The chain is built from TRBV7-9 and TRBJ1-5, with 8 bases identical to TRBD1. The J segment lost 4 bases and the V segment lost 5 bases, leaving 4 bases of the junction unmatched. The CDR3 extends over 14 amino acids. The V gene's germline CDR1 is SEHNR and CDR2 FQNEAQ (reference sequence). The CDR3 here is CASSLTGDNQPQHF. CDR3 nucleotide sequence: TGTGCCAGCAGCCTGACAGGGGATAATCAGCCCCAGCATTTT.

This clonotype occurred many times. The rearrangement joins TRBV5-1 to TRBJ2-7; D call uncertain. From germline, CDR1 is SGHRS and CDR2 YFSETQ. There are 12 residues in the CDR3. Trimming stripped 2 bases from V and 6 bases from J, with 9 bases between. The CDR3 DNA reads as TGCGCCAGCAGCTTCCAAGCCGGCGAGCAGTACTTC. This translates into CASSFQAGEQYF.

The V gene is TRBV5-1, the J gene TRBJ2-6, with D hard to call. There are 15 residues in the CDR3. Germline values: CDR1 SGHRS, CDR2 YFSETQ. Trimming cost V 2 bases and J 0 bases, with 6 bases left between them. The CDR3 sequence is CASSFMVSGANVLTF. The CDR3, as DNA: TGCGCCAGCAGCTTTATGGTCTCTGGGGCCAACGTCCTGACTTTC.

The chain links TRBV5-1 to TRBJ2-3; 7 nucleotides line up with TRBD2. The CDR3 consists of 18 residues. Losses at the gene ends were 0 bases for V and 0 bases for J; bases not matched to a gene: 10. CDR1 is SGHRS and CDR2 is YFSETQ in the germline V gene. In DNA, the CDR3 is TGCGCCAGCAGCTTGGTCTACGGGACTACCACTAGCACAGATACGCAGTATTTT. The encoded protein is CASSLVYGTTTSTDTQYF.

Many counts were recorded for this clonotype. This chain links TRBV6-5 with TRBJ2-5; D may be TRBD1 (5 bases). Germline CDR1 reads MNHEY; CDR2 reads SVGAGI. The CDR3 has 12 residues. The germline V and J ends were trimmed by 7 bases and 2 bases, with 8 bases remaining between them. CDR3 nucleotides: TGTGCCAGCAAAAGGGGTCAAGAGACCCAGTACTTC. Residues: CASKRGQETQYF.

This clonotype was seen repeatedly, ten times or more. The J gene is TRBJ1-1, the V gene TRBV20-1, with D possibly TRBD1 on 6 matching bases. V dropped 0 bases and J dropped 4 bases, with 12 bases sitting between them. Germline-derived CDR1 and CDR2 are DFQATT and SNEGSKA (reference sequence). CDR3 length equals 14 residues. This CDR3 is CSARDRGFVTEAFF. DNA for the CDR3: TGCAGTGCTAGAGACAGGGGCTTTGTCACTGAAGCTTTCTTT.

This clonotype was seen repeatedly, ten times or more. This rearrangement joins TRBV28 to TRBJ1-6; D not certain. The CDR3 extends over 13 amino acids. V lost 8 bases and J 6 bases, leaving 11 bases between the germline ends. Per the germline V gene, CDR1 is MDHEN and CDR2 is SYDVKM. CDR3: CASFTGSNSPLHF. The CDR3 DNA reads TGTGCCAGCTTCACCGGGAGTAATTCACCCCTCCACTTT.

This chain joins TRBV14 and TRBJ1-1; D remains ambiguous. The ends were cut back, 1 base at V and 3 bases at J, with 6 bases in the middle. This CDR3 has 13 residues. Germline CDR1 is SGHDN and CDR2 is FVKESK. The CDR3 nucleotides are TGTGCCAGCAGCCAAGCCGGGTACACTGAAGCTTTCTTT. Its protein product is CASSQAGYTEAFF. Supplemented by reference TRBV14 and TRBJ1-1, the full variable domain reads EAGVTQFPSHSVIEKGQTVTLRCDPISGHDNLYWYRRVMGKEIKFLLHFVKESKQDESGMPNNRFLAERTGGTYSTLKVQPAELEDSGVYFCASSQAGYTEAFFGQGTRLTVV.

The J gene is TRBJ1-4, the V gene TRBV12-3 or TRBV12-4; D remains unclear. CDR3 length equals 15 residues. Trimming shortened V by 5 bases and J by 0 bases, and 10 bases separated the two germline ends. CDR3 loop: CASSPGPTTNEKLFF. CDR3 nucleotide sequence: TGTGCCAGCAGTCCCGGGCCGACAACTAATGAAAAACTGTTTTTT.

The V gene is TRBV10-3, the J gene TRBJ2-1, with D perhaps matching TRBD1 (6 bases). V lost 6 bases and J lost 0, with 9 bases in between. Germline V gene sequence: CDR1 ENHRY, CDR2 SYGVKD. This CDR3 is built from 14 residues. CDR3 protein: CAISRDNSYNEQFF. CDR3 DNA sequence: TGTGCCATCAGCCGGGACAACTCCTACAATGAGCAGTTCTTC.

This clonotype was counted between two and nine times. This chain connects TRBV20-1 to TRBJ2-4, with 12 bases identical to TRBD2. From germline, CDR1 is DFQATT and CDR2 SNEGSKA (reference sequence). This CDR3 contains 19 residues. V lost 4 bases to trimming and J lost 3 bases; unmatched junction nucleotides: 16. CDR3 protein: CSATASSGRALLYKNIQYF. The DNA for the CDR3 is TGCAGTGCTACGGCCTCTAGCGGGAGGGCCTTATTATACAAAAACATTCAGTACTTC.

This clonotype was counted ten times or more. The chain couples TRBV28 to TRBJ2-7; D is unresolved. The CDR3 runs 11 residues. V shed 3 bases and J shed 6 bases, with 6 bases lying between them. The germline CDR1 and CDR2 sequences are MDHEN and SYDVKM. The chain's CDR3 is CASSFNSEQYF. The CDR3 DNA sequence: TGTGCCAGCAGTTTCAACAGCGAGCAGTACTTC.

The rearrangement uses TRBV28 and TRBJ1-5; 8 nucleotides line up with TRBD1. Trimming at V came to 2 bases and at J to 4 bases, leaving 4 bases not matched to a gene. This CDR3 comprises 15 residues. Germline assignment: CDR1 MDHEN and CDR2 SYDVKM. The CDR3 region is CASSLLRTGNQPQHF. The DNA of the CDR3 is TGTGCCAGCAGTTTACTAAGGACAGGGAATCAGCCCCAGCATTTT.

This sequence joins TRBV7-8 and TRBJ2-7; TRBD2 might be the D (5 bases). Trimming removed 1 base from V and 5 bases from J, with 18 bases in between. Per the germline V gene, CDR1 is SGHVS and CDR2 is FQNEAQ. The CDR3 has 16 residues. The chain's CDR3 is CASSLGRRPGIDEQYF. The CDR3 bases are TGTGCCAGCAGCTTAGGACGCAGGCCGGGGATAGACGAGCAGTACTTC.

This clonotype showed up many times. CDR3 residues: CASSLDYPGTGGSWAAEQFF. The CDR3 region has the DNA TGTGCCAGCAGTTTAGACTACCCCGGGACAGGAGGGTCTTGGGCGGCTGAGCAGTTCTTC. V is TRBV12-3 or TRBV12-4 and J is TRBJ2-1, with 8 bases aligning to TRBD1. CDR3 size: 20 residues. J lost 9 bases, V lost 1 base, and 23 bases had no gene match.

The rearrangement uses TRBV28 and TRBJ2-7; the match to TRBD2 covers 11 bases. Looked up from germline, CDR1 is MDHEN and CDR2 is SYDVKM. V trimming: 10 bases; J trimming: 4 bases; junction bases outside the gene matches: 9. The CDR3 covers 14 residues. The CDR3 nucleotides are TGTGCCACCATTAGCGGGAGGGGACCTTACGAGCAGTACTTC. As protein: CATISGRGPYEQYF.

This clonotype has more than one count but fewer than ten. The chain links TRBV24-1 to TRBJ2-7, with D hard to call. V was shortened by 5 bases and J by 6 bases, with 4 bases between the two germline ends. Germline values: CDR1 KGHDR, CDR2 SFDVKD. The CDR3 is made up of 10 amino acids. The CDR3 region is CATSAGEQYF. The CDR3 DNA reads TGTGCCACCAGTGCAGGCGAGCAGTACTTC.

The sample holds a few counts of this clonotype. This sequence joins TRBV5-1 and TRBJ2-7; TRBD2 agrees at 7 bases. The CDR3 sequence is 19 residues long. V lost 0 bases, J lost 2 bases, and 17 bases stayed unmatched. Germline V CDR1 and CDR2: SGHRS, YFSETQ. CDR3 amino acids: CASSLGKLGGGSSAYEQYF. CDR3 DNA: TGCGCCAGCAGCTTGGGAAAGTTGGGAGGCGGGAGTTCAGCCTACGAGCAGTACTTC.